The 29 T cell receptor beta chains in this list originate from one sample, sequenced in a study of blood T cell repertoires in COVID-19. The protocol was immunoSEQ multiplex PCR, while the TCRdb copy is restricted to in-frame clones and leaves out a portion. The sample comprises around 150,000 clones, around 80% of which are singletons, and around 7.8% rests with the top ten. Sequencing was done on a sample of PBMCs or T cells enriched from blood (not recorded which). Source of these receptors: a middle-aged man who had recovered from COVID-19.

This chain uses TRBV30 with TRBJ1-5; D remains ambiguous. The CDR3 is 12 amino acids. Deletions cut 4 bases from V and 9 bases from J, with 13 bases between. Germline CDR1 GTSNPN, CDR2 SVGIG (reference sequence). CDR3 sequence reads: CAWMRPPGPQHF. CDR3 coding DNA: TGTGCCTGGATGCGCCCCCCCGGGCCCCAGCATTTT.

V usage is TRBV5-6 and J usage is TRBJ2-3; TRBD1 matches 8 bases. The length of the CDR3 is 14 residues. With 4 bases clipped from V and 3 bases from J, the junction kept 4 bases outside the gene matches. The germline CDR1 and CDR2 sequences are SGHDT and YYEEEE. Here the CDR3 DNA reads TGTGCCAGCAGCAATACAGGGGGTACAGATACGCAGTATTTT. It specifies CASSNTGGTDTQYF.

This chain joins TRBV6-1 and TRBJ2-1; no firm D call. The CDR3 extends over 13 amino acids. The V and J ends lost 3 bases and 9 bases respectively, with 12 bases between them. The germline gives CDR1 MNHNS, CDR2 SASEGT. The CDR3 nucleotides are TGTGCCAGCAGTGATGGCGGTATGAGTGAGCAGTTCTTC. This gives the protein CASSDGGMSEQFF.

The chain joins TRBV7-9 to TRBJ2-1; 11 positions agree with TRBD2. CDR3 length equals 16 residues. V was pared by 3 bases and J by 2 bases, with 3 bases of the junction left unmatched. Germline assignment: CDR1 SEHNR and CDR2 FQNEAQ (reference sequence). The CDR3 sequence: CASSFSGGAAYNEQFF. CDR3 DNA: TGTGCCAGCAGCTTTAGCGGGGGGGCCGCCTACAATGAGCAGTTCTTC.

This clone was counted only a few times. The CDR3 DNA is TGTGCCAGCAGTTCTGCAGATACGCAGTATTTT. Amino acids: CASSSADTQYF. The chain is built from TRBV27 and TRBJ2-3; D call uncertain. The CDR3 has 11 residues. CDR1 MNHEY and CDR2 SMNVEV come from the germline V gene (reference sequence). V was trimmed by 4 bases and J by 4 bases, leaving 3 bases between them.

This chain links TRBV6-2 or TRBV6-3 with TRBJ1-4, with D perhaps TRBD1 (6 bases). Germline-derived CDR1 and CDR2 are MNHEY and SVGEGT. The CDR3 has 17 amino acids. V was shortened by 6 bases and J by 7 bases, with 24 bases between the two germline ends. CDR3 in DNA: TGTGCCAGCAGCCAGGGGACACGGGTGCCGATGTTTGAAAAACTGTTTTTT. It codes for CASSQGTRVPMFEKLFF.

The chain links TRBV7-6 to TRBJ1-3; D perhaps matches TRBD1 (5 bases). The V gene's germline CDR1 is SGHVS and CDR2 FNYEAQ. This CDR3 has 15 amino acids. V was cut by 5 bases and J by 0 bases, with 11 bases left in between. The CDR3 here is CASSEDSFSGNTIYF. The CDR3, as DNA: TGTGCCAGCAGCGAAGACAGCTTCTCTGGAAACACCATATATTTT.

The CDR3 spells CASGLALLSGGAIDTQYF. CDR3 sequence (DNA): TGTGCTAGTGGTTTGGCCCTCCTAAGCGGGGGGGCTATAGATACGCAGTATTTT. V usage is TRBV12-5 and J usage is TRBJ2-3, with TRBD2 matching over 10 bases. V lost 1 base to trimming and J lost 5 bases; unmatched junction nucleotides: 12. The germline V gene encodes CDR1 LGHNT and CDR2 FRNRAP. The CDR3 has 18 amino acids.

This chain uses TRBV13 with TRBJ1-3; D may be TRBD1 (6 bases). The V and J ends lost 2 bases and 3 bases respectively, with 8 bases between them. This CDR3 comprises 14 residues. Germline lookup yields CDR1 PRHDT and CDR2 FYEKMQ (reference sequence). The CDR3 loop is CASSLTGSGNTIYF. The CDR3 nucleotides are TGTGCCAGCAGCTTAACAGGGAGTGGAAACACCATATATTTT.

The V gene is TRBV11-2, the J gene TRBJ2-3; TRBD2 matches at 7 bases. The V segment lost 1 base and the J segment 4 bases; nucleotides outside the gene matches: 5. The CDR3 consists of 15 residues. CDR1 SGHAT and CDR2 FQNNGV come from the germline V gene. CDR3 in amino acids: CASSLGRGNPDTQYF. The CDR3, as DNA: TGTGCCAGCAGCTTAGGGCGGGGGAACCCAGATACGCAGTATTTT.

The V call is TRBV9, the J call TRBJ1-1; D not certain. This CDR3 spans 15 amino acids. V was pared by 4 bases and J by 5 bases, with 18 bases between. CDR1 is SGDLS and CDR2 is YYNGEE in the germline V gene. DNA for the CDR3: TGTGCCAGCAGCCCTCGGATGACTTCGGGGACTGAAGCTTTCTTT. Residues: CASSPRMTSGTEAFF.

The chain uses TRBV6-5 and TRBJ1-1; maybe TRBD1 (6 bases). CDR3 length: 13 amino acids. The germline CDR1 and CDR2 sequences are MNHEY and SVGAGI. V gave up 7 bases and J gave up 1 base, with 10 bases separating them. The CDR3, as DNA: TGTGCCAGCAACCCGGACAGGAACACTGAAGCTTTCTTT. Translating gives CASNPDRNTEAFF.

J is TRBJ2-5 and V is TRBV9; tentatively, D is TRBD2 (5 bases). The CDR3 has 15 amino acids. Between the trimmed V and J ends, which lost 1 base and 2 bases, there was a span of 12 bases. The germline gives CDR1 SGDLS, CDR2 YYNGEE. The CDR3 bases are TGTGCCAGCAGCGTACGTCGGGGTCCTCAAGAGACCCAGTACTTC. It yields the protein CASSVRRGPQETQYF.

The rearrangement links TRBV9 to TRBJ2-5, with unresolved D. V lost 4 bases, J lost 1 base, and 17 bases lay in between. Germline CDR1 reads SGDLS; CDR2 reads YYNGEE. The CDR3 totals 16 residues. CDR3 nucleotide sequence: TGTGCCAGCAGCCCCGGCGGATCAACGTTCCAAGAGACCCAGTACTTC. This translates into CASSPGGSTFQETQYF.

The chain is built from TRBV5-6 and TRBJ1-2; no reliable D call. This CDR3 is 14 amino acids long. Germline CDR1 SGHDT, CDR2 YYEEEE. Trimming removed 5 bases at V and 0 bases at J, with 11 bases between. Here the CDR3 reads CASRRRTSNYGYTF. The CDR3 DNA reads as TGTGCCAGCAGGCGACGGACTTCTAACTATGGCTACACCTTC.

The chain employs TRBV5-4 and TRBJ2-2; 14 bases are shared with TRBD2. CDR1 and CDR2 from the germline V gene are SGHNT and YYREEE (reference sequence). The CDR3 sequence is 16 residues long. V lost 5 bases and J lost 5; bases outside the gene matches: 5. The CDR3 is CASRFGLAGGTGELFF. Written as DNA, the CDR3 is TGTGCCAGCAGATTTGGACTAGCGGGGGGAACCGGGGAGCTGTTTTTT.

The chain links TRBV9 to TRBJ1-2; 7 nucleotides line up with TRBD1. CDR1 is SGDLS, CDR2 YYNGEE, per germline. This CDR3 has 15 amino acids. V gave up 0 bases and J gave up 7 bases; unmatched junction bases: 9. The CDR3 DNA sequence: TGTGCCAGCAGCGTAGAAACAGGGGCATCGGGTGGCTACACCTTC. Translated: CASSVETGASGGYTF.

This clone was observed once. V usage is TRBV5-1 and J usage is TRBJ1-2; 7 nucleotides match TRBD1. Per germline, CDR1 SGHRS and CDR2 YFSETQ. The CDR3 contains 15 residues. V lost 5 bases and J lost 3; bases outside the gene matches: 10. The CDR3 region is CASSYRTGQDYGYTF. The CDR3 nucleotides are TGCGCCAGCAGTTACAGGACAGGTCAGGACTATGGCTACACCTTC.

The chain couples TRBV5-4 to TRBJ2-1, with 13 bases lining up with TRBD2. Germline CDR1 SGHNT, CDR2 YYREEE (reference sequence). Germline trimming cut 4 bases from V and 0 bases from J; bases unmatched to any gene: 10. The CDR3 is made up of 19 amino acids. In DNA form, the CDR3 reads TGTGCCAGCAGCCCCCGAGGACTAGCGGGGGCCAGCTCCTACAATGAGCAGTTCTTC. Translating gives CASSPRGLAGASSYNEQFF.

This chain links TRBV7-9 with TRBJ1-1; 9 bases fit TRBD1. The CDR3 contains 15 residues. Unmatched junction bases numbered 9, after V lost 5 bases and J lost 5 bases. CDR1 is SEHNR and CDR2 is FQNEAQ in the germline V gene (reference sequence). The CDR3 loop is CASSPPGTGKTEAFF. The CDR3 DNA is TGTGCCAGCAGCCCGCCCGGGACAGGGAAAACTGAAGCTTTCTTT.

V is TRBV5-6 and J is TRBJ2-6; maybe TRBD1 (5 bases). Germline-derived CDR1 and CDR2 are SGHDT and YYEEEE. The CDR3 is 18 amino acids. Between the trimmed V and J ends, which lost 4 bases and 0 bases, there was a span of 17 bases. Here the CDR3 reads CASSQLLTDFSGANVLTF. Here the CDR3 DNA reads TGTGCCAGCAGCCAGCTATTGACAGACTTCTCTGGGGCCAACGTCCTGACTTTC.

The chain recombines TRBV18 with TRBJ1-1, with 10 bases aligning to TRBD1. Germline values: CDR1 KGHSH, CDR2 LQKENI. The CDR3 totals 13 residues. V was clipped by 5 bases and J by 7 bases; unmatched bases: 4. The CDR3 here is CASSVRTGGEAFF. CDR3 bases: TGTGCCAGCTCAGTAAGGACAGGGGGTGAAGCTTTCTTT.

The chain joins TRBV29-1 to TRBJ1-1; TRBD1 is a possible D gene (5 bases). CDR3 length: 13 amino acids. Trimming shortened V by 2 bases and J by 1 base, and 8 bases separated the two germline ends. Germline CDR1 and CDR2: SQVTM and ANQGSEA. Here the CDR3 reads CSVEWGENTEAFF. The CDR3 DNA reads as TGCAGCGTTGAATGGGGGGAGAACACTGAAGCTTTCTTT.

The rearrangement uses TRBV11-2 and TRBJ2-1; TRBD2 is a possible D gene (6 bases). Germline CDR1 is SGHAT and CDR2 is FQNNGV. The CDR3 covers 18 residues. Trimming removed 4 bases at V and 0 bases at J, with 19 bases between. CDR3 loop: CASSSTAGTASSYNEQFF. CDR3 sequence (DNA): TGTGCCAGCAGCTCAACCGCAGGGACTGCCAGCTCCTACAATGAGCAGTTCTTC.

V gene TRBV7-2 combines with J gene TRBJ2-7; 9 bases agree with TRBD2. The V gene's germline CDR1 is SGHTA and CDR2 FQGNSA. This CDR3 comprises 18 residues. Germline trimming cut 3 bases from V and 0 bases from J; bases unmatched to any gene: 12. The CDR3 loop is CASSFHLSAGGSSYEQYF. The CDR3 bases are TGTGCCAGCAGCTTCCACCTCTCAGCGGGGGGTAGCTCCTACGAGCAGTACTTC.

The V and J genes are TRBV11-3 and TRBJ1-1; possible D gene TRBD1, 6 bases. Germline V gives CDR1 SGHNT, CDR2 YENEEA. With 2 bases removed from V and 1 base from J, the gap between germline ends came to 17 bases. CDR3 length: 17 amino acids. DNA for the CDR3: TGTGCCAGCAGCTTAAGGGGGGGAGGTCACCGGAACACTGAAGCTTTCTTT. Protein product: CASSLRGGGHRNTEAFF.

The V gene is TRBV3-1 (or the pseudogene TRBV3-2), the J gene TRBJ1-1; D is uncertain. The V gene lost 1 base and the J gene lost 5 bases, with 11 bases spanning the gap. The CDR3 length is 14 residues. Per germline, CDR1 LGHDT and CDR2 YNNKEL (reference sequence). In nucleotides, the CDR3 is TGTGCCAGCAGCCAAGCCGGGAAAGGGACTGAAGCTTTCTTT. Translation gives CASSQAGKGTEAFF.

The chain employs TRBV10-1 and TRBJ2-2; maybe TRBD2 (5 bases). The CDR3 consists of 13 residues. Trimming removed 7 bases at V and 4 bases at J, with 10 bases between. Per the germline V gene, CDR1 is WNHNN and CDR2 is SYGVQD (reference sequence). Here the CDR3 reads CASNGGCTGELFF. The CDR3 DNA is TGCGCCAGCAACGGCGGGTGCACCGGGGAGCTGTTTTTT.

The V gene is TRBV2, the J gene TRBJ1-5; D is unclear. From germline, CDR1 is SNHLY and CDR2 FYNNEI. V dropped 0 bases and J dropped 5 bases, with 11 bases sitting between them. The CDR3 contains 15 residues. The CDR3 loop reads CASSEAWARDQPQHF. The CDR3 nucleotides read TGTGCCAGCAGTGAAGCCTGGGCCAGAGATCAGCCCCAGCATTTT.